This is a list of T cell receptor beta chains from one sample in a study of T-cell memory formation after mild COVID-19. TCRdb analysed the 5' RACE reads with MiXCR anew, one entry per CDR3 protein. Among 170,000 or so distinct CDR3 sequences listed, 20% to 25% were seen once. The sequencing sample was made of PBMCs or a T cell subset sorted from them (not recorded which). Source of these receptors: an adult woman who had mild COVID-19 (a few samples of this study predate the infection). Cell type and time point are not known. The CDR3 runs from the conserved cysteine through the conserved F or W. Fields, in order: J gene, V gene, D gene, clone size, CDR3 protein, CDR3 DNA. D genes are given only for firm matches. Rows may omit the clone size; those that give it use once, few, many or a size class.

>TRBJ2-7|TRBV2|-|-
CASSEGFRTSEQYF
TGTGCCAGCAGTGAAGGCTTTCGGACTTCGGAGCAGTACTTC
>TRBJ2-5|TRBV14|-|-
CASSQDSDRGVLETQYF
TGTGCCAGCAGCCAAGATAGTGACAGAGGGGTATTGGAGACCCAGTACTTC
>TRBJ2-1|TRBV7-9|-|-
CATRSGSYNEQFF
TGTGCCACCCGCTCGGGGTCCTACAATGAGCAGTTCTTC
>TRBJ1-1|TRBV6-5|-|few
CASSPGQNTEAFF
TGTGCCAGCAGTCCGGGACAGAACACTGAAGCTTTCTTT
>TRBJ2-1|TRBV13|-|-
CASSEQGLSYNEQFF
TGTGCCAGCAGCGAACAGGGATTATCCTACAATGAGCAGTTCTTC
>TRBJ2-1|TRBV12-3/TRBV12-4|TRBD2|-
CASSTTLGRGRNEQFF
TGTGCCAGCAGTACAACGCTAGGTCGCGGGAGAAATGAGCAGTTCTTC
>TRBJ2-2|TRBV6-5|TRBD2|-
CASSYYPPGLAGANTGELFF
TGTGCCAGCAGTTACTACCCACCGGGACTAGCGGGGGCGAACACCGGGGAGCTGTTTTTT
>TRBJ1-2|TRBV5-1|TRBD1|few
CASSFEGTAYGYTF
TGCGCCAGCAGCTTCGAGGGGACAGCTTATGGCTACACCTTC
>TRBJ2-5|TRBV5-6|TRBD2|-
CASSLVPAAGGRQETQYF
TGTGCCAGCAGCTTGGTACCAGCAGCGGGGGGCCGTCAAGAGACCCAGTACTTC
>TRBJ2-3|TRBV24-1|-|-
CATSDLGTQYF
TGTGCCACCAGTGATTTGGGTACGCAGTATTTT
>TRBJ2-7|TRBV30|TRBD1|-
CAWTTGGPYEQYF
TGTGCCTGGACGACAGGGGGACCCTACGAGCAGTACTTC